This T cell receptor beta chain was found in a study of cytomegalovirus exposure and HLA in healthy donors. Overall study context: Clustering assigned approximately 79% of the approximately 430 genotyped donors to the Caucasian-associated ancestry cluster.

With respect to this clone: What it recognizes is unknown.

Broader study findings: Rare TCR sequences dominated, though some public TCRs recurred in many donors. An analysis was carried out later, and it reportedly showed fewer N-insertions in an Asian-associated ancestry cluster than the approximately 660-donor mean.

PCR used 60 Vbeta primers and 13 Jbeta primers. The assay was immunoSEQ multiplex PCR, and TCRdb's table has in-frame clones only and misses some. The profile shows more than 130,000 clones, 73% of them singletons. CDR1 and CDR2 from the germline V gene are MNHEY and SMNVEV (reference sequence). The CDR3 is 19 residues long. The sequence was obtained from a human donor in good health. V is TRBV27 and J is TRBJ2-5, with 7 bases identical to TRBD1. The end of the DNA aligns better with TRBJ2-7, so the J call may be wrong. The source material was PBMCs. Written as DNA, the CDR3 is TGTGCCAGCATCGCCGAGGGGGCACGTCTCCCCTTGGGGTCCAACGAGCAGTACTTC. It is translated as CASIAEGARLPLGSNEQYF.